The 13 T cell receptor beta chains given below trace back to one sample, sequenced in a study of blood T cells in healthy people across ages. A J-beta primer mix and a sample-barcoded 5' primer were used in a second PCR of roughly 7 to 12 cycles. TCRdb re-called the 5' RACE reads through MiXCR, storing one row per CDR3 protein. The sample yields about 1.5 million distinct CDR3 sequences, 42% seen once. The specimen sequenced was blood. These TCRs come from a woman aged 18-29 years in good health.

This chain joins TRBV11-1 and TRBJ1-5; a possible D gene is TRBD1 (5 bases). V was cut by 5 bases and J by 1 base, with 9 bases left in between. Germline CDR1 SGHAT, CDR2 FQDESV (reference sequence). The length of the CDR3 is 14 residues. CDR3 DNA sequence: TGTGCCAGCAGCGGTGGACACAGCAATCAGCCCCAGCATTTT. The encoded protein is CASSGGHSNQPQHF.

The chain joins TRBV7-9 to TRBJ2-2; D is undetermined. Germline V CDR1 and CDR2: SEHNR, FQNEAQ (reference sequence). CDR3 length: 13 residues. V was trimmed by 9 bases and J by 7 bases, leaving 15 bases between them. DNA for the CDR3: TGTGCCAGTACCCGCGGTTCGGTCGGGGAGCTGTTTTTT. This translates into CASTRGSVGELFF. Combining the CDR3 with reference TRBV7-9 and TRBJ2-2 gives the whole variable domain DTGVSQNPRHKITKRGQNVTFRCDPISEHNRLYWYRQTLGQGPEFLTYFQNEAQLEKSRLLSDRFSAERPKGSFSTLEIQRTEQGDSAMYLCASTRGSVGELFFGEGSRLTVL.

Comments on this clonotype: At one boundary the junction diverges from the germline segment, which might be a read error. The genes are TRBV28 and TRBJ2-4; a possible D gene is TRBD1 (6 bases). The CDR3 length is 18 residues. The germline V gene encodes CDR1 MDHEN and CDR2 SYDVKM. CDR3 sequence: CASSLWAGETLAKNIRYF. CDR3 bases: TGTGCCAGCAGTTTATGGGCAGGGGAAACCCTAGCCAAAAACATTCGGTACTTC. Combining the CDR3 with reference TRBV28 and TRBJ2-4 gives the whole variable domain DVKVTQSSRYLVKRTGEKVFLECVQDMDHENMFWYRQDPGLGLRLIYFSYDVKMKEKGDIPEGYSVSREKKERFSLILESASTNQTSMYLCASSLWAGETLAKNIRYFGAGTRLSVL.

This clonotype was seen a single time. The rearrangement uses TRBV7-3 and TRBJ2-5; 10 bases map to TRBD2. CDR3 length: 15 residues. V lost 5 bases, J lost 11 bases, and 14 bases stayed unmatched. Germline lookup yields CDR1 SGHTA and CDR2 FQGTGA. The CDR3 sequence is CASSPPLAGQVEQYF. The CDR3 DNA follows: TGTGCCAGCAGCCCTCCACTAGCGGGACAAGTTGAGCAGTACTTC.

This clonotype was observed a handful of times. The chain couples TRBV14 to TRBJ1-4, with a possible D match to TRBD1 (5 bases). This CDR3 region has 16 residues. Germline values: CDR1 SGHDN, CDR2 FVKESK. V was pared by 3 bases and J by 8 bases, with 19 bases between. The CDR3 here is CASSQGGPVHREKLFF. CDR3 sequence (DNA): TGTGCCAGCAGCCAGGGGGGACCTGTACACCGGGAAAAACTGTTTTTT.

The J gene is TRBJ2-5, the V gene TRBV6-5, with a weak D call TRBD2 (6 bases). The J call may be wrong; the DNA end is better matched by TRBJ2-7. Germline V gives CDR1 MNHEY, CDR2 SVGAGI. CDR3 length: 16 residues. This CDR3 reads CASSPIKLADVYEQYF. The CDR3 bases are TGTGCCAGCAGTCCAATCAAGTTAGCGGACGTTTACGAGCAGTACTTC.

The chain joins TRBV20-1 to TRBJ2-1, with a tentative D call TRBD1 (6 bases). V was shortened by 1 base and J by 5 bases, with 15 bases between the two germline ends. Germline loops: CDR1 DFQATT, CDR2 SNEGSKA (reference sequence). This CDR3 comprises 15 residues. CDR3 residues: CSARGWGPRDNEQFF. CDR3 in DNA: TGCAGTGCTAGAGGGTGGGGGCCTCGGGACAATGAGCAGTTCTTC.

CDR3 in amino acids: CACMGADEQYF. The CDR3, as DNA: TGTGCCTGTATGGGGGCCGACGAGCAGTACTTC. The chain recombines TRBV11-1 with TRBJ2-4; D perhaps matches TRBD1 (6 bases). Near its end, the DNA agrees better with TRBJ2-7, so the J call may be wrong. Germline-derived CDR1 and CDR2 are SGHAT and FQDESV (reference sequence). This CDR3 is 11 amino acids long.

This clonotype was counted a few times. The chain recombines TRBV7-9 with TRBJ1-2; 8 bases are shared with TRBD1. J was trimmed by 7 bases and V by 5 bases; bases with no gene match: 9. This CDR3 has 14 amino acids. Germline loops: CDR1 SEHNR, CDR2 FQNEAQ (reference sequence). The CDR3 protein is CASSPLGTGRGYTF. The CDR3, as DNA: TGTGCCAGCAGCCCCCTCGGGACAGGTCGTGGCTACACCTTC. Complete variable domain (other parts from reference TRBV7-9 and TRBJ1-2): DTGVSQNPRHKITKRGQNVTFRCDPISEHNRLYWYRQTLGQGPEFLTYFQNEAQLEKSRLLSDRFSAERPKGSFSTLEIQRTEQGDSAMYLCASSPLGTGRGYTFGSGTRLTVV.

This clonotype has more than one count but fewer than ten. The CDR3 loop is CSARPQGMGSTEAFF. Here the CDR3 DNA reads TGCAGTGCTAGACCACAGGGGATGGGTTCCACTGAAGCTTTCTTT. The J gene is TRBJ1-1, the V gene TRBV20-1, with TRBD1 matching over 7 bases. CDR1 and CDR2 (germline): DFQATT, SNEGSKA (reference sequence). The V and J ends lost 2 bases and 4 bases, in that order; junction bases with no gene match: 10. The CDR3 extends over 15 amino acids.

The gene calls are TRBV7-9 and TRBJ1-2, with no clear D. Germline V lookup: CDR1 SEHNR, CDR2 FQNEAQ (reference sequence). This CDR3 contains 14 residues. V lost 5 bases and J 3 bases, leaving 13 bases between the germline ends. CDR3 in amino acids: CASSPRGQHYGYTF. DNA for the CDR3: TGTGCCAGCAGCCCCAGAGGGCAGCACTATGGCTACACCTTC.

This chain joins TRBV7-2 and TRBJ2-7; TRBD2 is a possible D gene (6 bases). The CDR3 totals 16 residues. Trimming shortened V by 0 bases and J by 2 bases, and 14 bases separated the two germline ends. CDR1 is SGHTA, CDR2 FQGNSA, per germline. The CDR3 nucleotides read TGTGCCAGCAGCTTAGCAAATATCGGGAGCGCCTACGAGCAGTACTTC. The encoded protein is CASSLANIGSAYEQYF.

This clonotype was picked up a small number of times. The chain carries TRBV6-4 and TRBJ1-6; the match to TRBD1 covers 7 bases. The V gene's germline CDR1 is MRHNA and CDR2 SNTAGT. The V and J ends lost 4 bases and 8 bases, in that order; junction bases with no gene match: 14. CDR3 length: 17 residues. The CDR3 sequence: CASSAQTGDGVDSPLHF. CDR3 nucleotide sequence: TGTGCCAGCAGTGCTCAAACAGGGGACGGTGTTGATTCACCCCTCCACTTT.